Below, 32 T cell receptor beta chains from the same sample are listed, as sequenced in a study of vaccination effects on CD4 cells after COVID-19. The data were produced by immunoSEQ multiplex PCR, yet TCRdb's version contains in-frame clones alone and is incomplete. The table has under 80,000 clones, more than 60% seen once. Antigen-specific CD4+ T cells were first expanded with viral peptide pools by the ViraFEST assay and only then sequenced. When around 10 days of culture had elapsed, CD4+ T cells were isolated. Previously uninfected by SARS-CoV-2, the vaccine recipients also showed negative nucleocapsid antibodies. Their target antigens are unknown. The sample consisted of CD4+ T cells from PBMCs cultured with SARS-CoV-2 spike peptides, taken before COVID-19 vaccination. The receptors were gathered from a human donor who received a COVID-19 vaccine.

The chain has TRBV6-1 and TRBJ1-2, with D unresolved. V gave up 7 bases and J gave up 2 bases, with 11 bases separating them. Germline V lookup: CDR1 MNHNS, CDR2 SASEGT. The CDR3 contains 13 residues. The CDR3 DNA reads as TGTGCCAGCACTTTAGGTGGGAACTATGGCTACACCTTC. Translating it yields CASTLGGNYGYTF.

V gene TRBV6-6 combines with J gene TRBJ1-2; no clear D gene. V was shortened by 5 bases and J by 0 bases, with 10 bases between the two germline ends. The CDR3 runs 14 residues. Germline values: CDR1 MNHNY, CDR2 SVGAGI (reference sequence). CDR3 in amino acids: CASSPLTANYGYTF. CDR3 in DNA: TGTGCCAGCAGTCCCCTCACAGCTAACTATGGCTACACCTTC.

The rearrangement joins TRBV5-4 to TRBJ2-5, with 7 bases identical to TRBD2. V gave up 0 bases and J gave up 5 bases; unmatched junction bases: 1. Germline V lookup: CDR1 SGHNT, CDR2 YYREEE (reference sequence). The CDR3 totals 13 residues. The CDR3 sequence is CASSLGGGETQYF. In DNA, the CDR3 is TGTGCCAGCAGCTTGGGGGGAGGGGAGACCCAGTACTTC.

The V call is TRBV6-5, the J call TRBJ1-5; TRBD1 matches 7 bases. CDR1 is MNHEY and CDR2 is SVGAGI in the germline V gene. Unmatched junction bases numbered 8, after V lost 7 bases and J lost 2 bases. This CDR3 has 15 amino acids. The CDR3 sequence is CASIQGESGNQPQHF. The CDR3 DNA reads as TGTGCCAGCATTCAGGGGGAGAGCGGCAATCAGCCCCAGCATTTT.

J is TRBJ2-1 and V is TRBV18, with TRBD1 matching 8 bases. Trimming removed 2 bases from V and 6 bases from J; junction bases left unmatched: 6. Germline CDR1 is KGHSH and CDR2 is LQKENI. This CDR3 spans 15 amino acids. In DNA, the CDR3 is TGTGCCAGCTCACCAAGGACAACAGGGGGCAATGAGCAGTTCTTC. This gives the protein CASSPRTTGGNEQFF.

The rearrangement joins TRBV5-1 to TRBJ2-3, with 13 nucleotides matching TRBD2. CDR1 is SGHRS and CDR2 is YFSETQ in the germline V gene. V lost 4 bases, J lost 4 bases, and 15 bases stayed unmatched. CDR3 length equals 19 residues. The CDR3 nucleotides are TGCGCCAGCAGCCCCCTGACCAAAGAACTAGCGGGGGGGCCAGATACGCAGTATTTT. Protein product: CASSPLTKELAGGPDTQYF.

As concerns this clone: At the DNA level, this CDR3 is encoded by other sequences in the same sample as well. J is TRBJ1-5 and V is TRBV7-2, with D possibly TRBD1 on 6 matching bases. The V gene lost 5 bases and the J gene lost 4 bases, with 9 bases spanning the gap. The CDR3 is made up of 13 amino acids. CDR1 and CDR2 (germline): SGHTA, FQGNSA. The CDR3 DNA is TGTGCCAGCAGCCAACAGGGTAATCAGCCCCAGCATTTT. Translating it yields CASSQQGNQPQHF.

The rearrangement links TRBV6-5 to TRBJ2-2; 10 bases line up with TRBD2. The J segment lost 2 bases and the V segment lost 6 bases, leaving 3 bases of the junction unmatched. CDR1 and CDR2 from the germline V gene are MNHEY and SVGAGI. There are 15 residues in the CDR3. As DNA, the CDR3 is TGTGCCAGCAGAGCGGGGGGGAGAAACACCGGGGAGCTGTTTTTT. It codes for CASRAGGRNTGELFF.

This rearrangement joins TRBV5-1 to TRBJ2-5; 9 positions agree with TRBD1. Germline V gene data show CDR1 as SGHRS and CDR2 as YFSETQ. The CDR3 sequence is 17 residues long. Trimming removed 2 bases from V and 2 bases from J; junction bases left unmatched: 10. CDR3 in DNA: TGCGCCAGCAGCTTAACCCAGCACGGACAGGGGCAAGAGACCCAGTACTTC. Its translation is CASSLTQHGQGQETQYF.

The genes are TRBV5-1 and TRBJ1-2, with 8 bases aligning to TRBD1. Germline CDR1 SGHRS, CDR2 YFSETQ. The CDR3 loop spans 12 amino acids. J was trimmed by 8 bases and V by 5 bases; bases with no gene match: 5. The DNA of the CDR3 is TGCGCCAGCAGAAAAGGACAGGGCGGCTACACCTTC. This sequence encodes CASRKGQGGYTF.

The chain joins TRBV18 to TRBJ2-4; a possible D gene is TRBD1 (6 bases). Germline V CDR1 and CDR2: KGHSH, LQKENI. V shed 0 bases and J shed 1 base, with 13 bases lying between them. The CDR3 runs to 17 residues. This chain's CDR3 is CASSPPVAGEAKNIQYF. The CDR3 coding sequence is TGTGCCAGCTCACCACCGGTGGCAGGGGAGGCCAAAAACATTCAGTACTTC.

J is TRBJ2-2 and V is TRBV4-1, with 7 bases aligning to TRBD2. The V and J ends lost 5 bases and 0 bases, in that order; junction bases with no gene match: 9. CDR3 length equals 17 residues. Germline V CDR1 and CDR2: MGHRA, YSYEKL. This CDR3 is CASSGGGARANTGELFF. DNA for the CDR3: TGCGCCAGCAGCGGCGGGGGTGCCAGAGCGAACACCGGGGAGCTGTTTTTT.

The gene calls are TRBV19 and TRBJ2-4; D is ambiguous. CDR3 length equals 14 residues. CDR1 LNHDA and CDR2 SQIVND come from the germline V gene (reference sequence). V was trimmed by 6 bases and J by 0 bases, leaving 9 bases between them. In DNA, the CDR3 is TGTGCCAGTAGGCCGACCGGAGCCAAAAACATTCAGTACTTC. Translating it yields CASRPTGAKNIQYF.

This clone is a singleton in its sample. CDR3 nucleotide sequence: TGTGCCACCAGTTCAACAGGGGAGGGGGAAAAACTGTTTTTT. Translating it yields CATSSTGEGEKLFF. The rearrangement links TRBV24-1 to TRBJ1-4; TRBD1 matches at 7 bases. Germline lookup yields CDR1 KGHDR and CDR2 SFDVKD. Germline trimming cut 6 bases from V and 8 bases from J; bases unmatched to any gene: 8. This CDR3 region has 14 residues.

This chain uses TRBV18 with TRBJ2-2; D is unresolved. Germline CDR1 and CDR2: KGHSH and LQKENI. This CDR3 comprises 14 residues. V was cut by 0 bases and J by 6 bases, with 8 bases left in between. CDR3 sequence: CASSPPAVAGELFF. The CDR3 bases are TGTGCCAGCTCACCACCTGCGGTAGCCGGGGAGCTGTTTTTT.

The chain uses TRBV7-3 and TRBJ1-4; 7 bases map to TRBD1. This CDR3 is 24 amino acids long. Germline CDR1 reads SGHTA; CDR2 reads FQGTGA. V was clipped by 1 base and J by 0 bases; unmatched bases: 26. Here the CDR3 DNA reads TGTGCCAGCAGCTTAAGAAGGGGGGCTCCTTGGGACAGAGAAGACTCCTCAACTAATGAAAAACTGTTTTTT. This sequence encodes CASSLRRGAPWDREDSSTNEKLFF.

In the case of this clone: The germline gene is not matched at one end of the junction; a read error may be the cause. This chain uses TRBV12-5 with TRBJ2-5, with D perhaps matching TRBD1 (6 bases). The CDR3 contains 16 residues. CDR1 is LGHNT, CDR2 FRNRAP, per germline. CDR3 nucleotide sequence: TGTGCTAGTGGCTTGGGGGCAGGGCACATTTCGGAGACCCAGTACTTC. Protein product: CASGLGAGHISETQYF.

This chain joins TRBV5-1 and TRBJ1-2; D unresolved. Trimming took 0 bases from V and 5 from J, leaving 11 bases between them. CDR3 length equals 14 residues. Germline V gene sequence: CDR1 SGHRS, CDR2 YFSETQ. CDR3 sequence (DNA): TGCGCCAGCAGCTTGGAGGGCCTGGGGTATGGCTACACCTTC. This translates into CASSLEGLGYGYTF.

This chain connects TRBV4-1 to TRBJ1-5, with a weak D call TRBD1 (5 bases). The germline CDR1 and CDR2 sequences are MGHRA and YSYEKL. The CDR3 totals 18 residues. Trimming took off 0 bases at V and 2 bases at J, with 17 bases between the two ends. This CDR3 is CASSQEGGQARGNQPQHF. The CDR3 DNA is TGCGCCAGCAGCCAAGAAGGCGGACAAGCCCGGGGCAATCAGCCCCAGCATTTT.

The CDR3 DNA follows: TGTGCCAGCAGTTTAGAAACAGGGGCATGGCGTGGGGGCTACACCTTC. The encoded protein is CASSLETGAWRGGYTF. The chain combines TRBV28 with TRBJ1-2; 7 bases align to TRBD1. The CDR3 has 16 residues. Germline lookup yields CDR1 MDHEN and CDR2 SYDVKM. Germline trimming cut 2 bases from V and 8 bases from J; bases unmatched to any gene: 14.

J is TRBJ2-2 and V is TRBV5-1; D uncertain. Germline V CDR1 and CDR2: SGHRS, YFSETQ. CDR3 size: 15 residues. The germline V and J ends were trimmed by 4 bases and 0 bases, with 10 bases remaining between them. CDR3 in amino acids: CASSLGLSNTGELFF. As DNA, the CDR3 is TGCGCCAGCAGCCTCGGTCTTTCGAACACCGGGGAGCTGTTTTTT.

The chain employs TRBV6-6 and TRBJ2-7; D not resolved. CDR1 MNHNY and CDR2 SVGAGI come from the germline V gene (reference sequence). This CDR3 contains 13 residues. V was trimmed by 4 bases and J by 7 bases, leaving 14 bases between them. In DNA form, the CDR3 reads TGTGCCAGCAGTTTTGCCGGCTACGTAGAGCAGTACGTC. It yields the protein CASSFAGYVEQYV.

This rearrangement joins TRBV5-8 to TRBJ2-3; D may correspond to TRBD1 or TRBD2 (5 bases each). Trimming shortened V by 4 bases and J by 3 bases, and 15 bases separated the two germline ends. CDR1 is SGHTS and CDR2 is YDEGEE in the germline V gene. This CDR3 contains 15 residues. CDR3: CASSPGPLETDTQYF. The CDR3 nucleotides read TGTGCCAGCAGCCCGGGACCCCTGGAGACAGATACGCAGTATTTT.

The V call is TRBV28, the J call TRBJ1-2; 8 nucleotides match TRBD1. Germline CDR1 reads MDHEN; CDR2 reads SYDVKM. J lost 4 bases, V lost 4 bases, and 11 bases had no gene match. The length of the CDR3 is 16 residues. CDR3 bases: TGTGCCAGCAGTTCCCCTGAGGACAGGGTAGGCTATGGCTACACCTTC. The encoded protein is CASSSPEDRVGYGYTF.

The CDR3 reads CASNLQGATDTQYF. In DNA, the CDR3 is TGTGCCAGCAACCTACAGGGGGCCACAGATACGCAGTATTTT. The chain combines TRBV2 with TRBJ2-3; TRBD1 matches 9 bases. There are 14 residues in the CDR3. Germline CDR1 reads SNHLY; CDR2 reads FYNNEI. V lost 7 bases to trimming and J lost 2 bases; unmatched junction nucleotides: 4.

The J gene is TRBJ1-5, the V gene TRBV9, with D perhaps matching TRBD1 (6 bases). The CDR3 length is 16 residues. V lost 3 bases, J lost 0 bases, and 13 bases lay in between. The germline V gene encodes CDR1 SGDLS and CDR2 YYNGEE. The CDR3 sequence: CASSGGGQNSNQPQHF. The CDR3 DNA follows: TGTGCCAGCAGCGGAGGGGGGCAGAATAGCAATCAGCCCCAGCATTTT.

V usage is TRBV6-2 or TRBV6-3 and J usage is TRBJ1-4; 7 nucleotides align to TRBD1. CDR1 and CDR2 from the germline V gene are MNHEY and SVGEGT. This CDR3 contains 16 residues. V shed 6 bases, J shed 5 bases, and the junction held 12 bases outside the gene matches. CDR3: CASSPLAARGNEKLFF. The CDR3 coding sequence is TGTGCCAGCAGCCCTCTAGCGGCCAGGGGGAATGAAAAACTGTTTTTT.

V is TRBV13 and J is TRBJ2-3, with 9 bases aligning to TRBD1. The germline gives CDR1 PRHDT, CDR2 FYEKMQ (reference sequence). The CDR3 runs 16 residues. The V and J ends lost 5 bases and 4 bases, in that order; junction bases with no gene match: 10. CDR3 sequence reads: CASSATGTGFADTQYF. DNA for the CDR3: TGTGCCAGCAGCGCCACCGGGACAGGGTTCGCAGATACGCAGTATTTT.

This chain connects TRBV2 to TRBJ2-7; 8 bases agree with TRBD1. Germline loops: CDR1 SNHLY, CDR2 FYNNEI. J was trimmed by 0 bases and V by 4 bases; bases with no gene match: 5. The CDR3 is 15 residues long. The CDR3: CASSAQTGASYEQYV. DNA of the CDR3: TGTGCCAGCAGTGCTCAGACAGGGGCCTCCTACGAGCAGTACGTC.

In this sample, this clone turned up once. The chain uses TRBV29-1 and TRBJ2-3; TRBD1 is a possible D gene (6 bases). Trimming removed 5 bases at V and 5 bases at J, with 17 bases between. Germline CDR1 reads SQVTM; CDR2 reads ANQGSEA. This CDR3 is built from 14 residues. The CDR3 protein is CSVLGTGYEDTQYF. The CDR3 bases are TGCAGCGTTCTCGGTACAGGGTACGAAGATACGCAGTATTTT.

This chain joins TRBV19 and TRBJ1-1, with D perhaps matching TRBD1 (6 bases). Germline values: CDR1 LNHDA, CDR2 SQIVND (reference sequence). V gave up 5 bases and J gave up 3 bases, with 16 bases separating them. The CDR3 has 15 residues. CDR3 in amino acids: CASSGRLGGDTEAFF. CDR3 bases: TGTGCCAGTAGTGGGCGTCTAGGGGGGGACACTGAAGCTTTCTTT. Complete variable domain (other parts from reference TRBV19 and TRBJ1-1): DGGITQSPKYLFRKEGQNVTLSCEQNLNHDAMYWYRQDPGQGLRLIYYSQIVNDFQKGDIAEGYSVSREKKESFPLTVTSAQKNPTAFYLCASSGRLGGDTEAFFGQGTRLTVV.

This clone was picked up a small number of times. The chain carries TRBV11-2 and TRBJ1-3, with 8 positions matching TRBD1. The CDR3 loop spans 16 amino acids. Per germline, CDR1 SGHAT and CDR2 FQNNGV. V lost 4 bases to trimming and J lost 1 base; unmatched junction nucleotides: 6. The CDR3 DNA reads as TGTGCCAGCAGCTCCTTCTGGACAGGGTCTGGAAACACCATATATTTT. Protein product: CASSSFWTGSGNTIYF. The full variable domain, with the rest looked up from reference TRBV11-2 and TRBJ1-3, is EAGVAQSPRYKIIEKRQSVAFWCNPISGHATLYWYQQILGQGPKLLIQFQNNGVVDDSQLPKDRFSAERLKGVDSTLKIQPAKLEDSAVYLCASSSFWTGSGNTIYFGEGSWLTVV.